The following is a TCR beta chain sequence with its context. Its antigen has not been determined. No base-level quality is on record; no much larger clone is a single base apart. The sample is drawn from a study of cytomegalovirus exposure and HLA in healthy donors (dated by TCRdb to 2015 to 2018). Notes on the research overall: An earlier analysis of a few hundred of the donors reported approximately 280 Gb of sequence data and roughly 120 million unique TCR beta sequences obtained from about 170 million T cells. Roughly 300 gigabases of sequencing data and approximately 91 million unique TCR sequences made up an early release that covered over 550 HLA-typed donors. Of the roughly 400 genotyped donors, 81% were placed in the genetic ancestry cluster associated with self-reported Caucasian donors. The study aimed to test whether cataloging public T cell receptors could reveal signatures of past pathogen exposure. The T cell repertoires of some 670 subjects were profiled by immunosequencing and related to cytomegalovirus serostatus. Along with the approximately 650-subject first cohort, a separate validation cohort of around 120 different subjects was used. To predict cytomegalovirus infection status, the study brought together high-throughput TCR immunosequencing, statistical association of individual TCRs with disease status, and machine learning. In a later analysis, previously published TCR beta repertoires from several hundred donors were re-analyzed and high-resolution HLA genotyping was added so that TCR occurrence patterns could be studied. Rather than using new phenotypic data, the later analysis identified candidate immune exposures from TCR beta sequences and from how often those sequences occurred across donors. To decide whether each TCR beta V gene segment behaved as functional or pseudogenic, an earlier analysis of some 580 of the donors relied on high-throughput TCR beta sequencing. Alongside the repertoire data, information on donor age, sex, ethnicity and CMV serostatus was compiled. A later genetic analysis used genome-wide SNP genotypes for about 60% of the roughly 700 donors, treating that subset as a discovery cohort. Every repertoire in the discovery cohort had been generated on one and the same sequencing platform. HLA typing included class I and class II loci at four-digit resolution. Typing coverage varied by locus: roughly 629-640 donors for A, B, C, DRB1 and DQB1; 500 to 550 for DQA1; more than 600 for DPA1; 450 to 480 for DPB1. About five DR-DQ haplotypes were handled as single units for association and clustering, since linkage in the cohort was strong. Among some 400 genotyped donors of the cohort, an average of approximately 240,000 unique TCR beta nucleotide sequences was sequenced per donor, of which 15% to 20% were non-productive.

The junction shows trimming of 1 base on V and 0 bases on J, and the gene matches do not reach 3 bases of it. The germline V gene gives CDR1 as SGHRS and CDR2 as YFSETQ. The cysteine opens and the phenylalanine closes a CDR3 of 16 amino acids. CDR3 DNA is the only sequence kept; it has 48 bases, read in frame from the first base. Library construction relied on the immunoSEQ multiplex PCR assay. A mixture of 60 forward primers for TCR Vbeta segments and 13 reverse primers for TCR Jbeta segments was used in the multiplex PCR. The CDR3 region of rearranged TCR beta genes was amplified from genomic DNA by a multiplex PCR assay. The Illumina HiSeq System was used to sequence the amplified TCR beta libraries as 87-base-pair reads. Processing in the source paper ran as follows. Across the 670 or so repertoires, a later analysis counted tens of millions of unique TCR beta chains, approximately 12 million of which were shared by at least two donors. A nearest-neighbor algorithm error-corrected the raw reads and collapsed the reads into unique sequences, merging closely related sequences to remove PCR and sequencing errors. V, D and J gene segments were assigned by aligning CDR3 sequences to IMGT reference sequences. For a sequence to be retained, a match of at least six nucleotides to both a V gene segment and a J gene segment was required. A rearrangement was called productive if the CDR3 had no stop codons and remained in frame with V and J, and every other rearrangement was called non-productive. CDR3 was defined by IMGT convention, running from the second conserved V-encoded cysteine to the conserved J-encoded phenylalanine. Sequences without an unambiguous match to a single V gene segment were excluded from the earlier analysis of about 600 of the donors. In an earlier analysis of some 590 of the donors, a V segment was called functional when productive rearrangements were above 56.7%, and segregating when the standard deviation between donors exceeded 5%. A statistical classification framework was developed to diagnose cytomegalovirus status using the catalog of TCR beta chain sequences. A later analysis assigned V and J genes by comparing TCR nucleotide sequences with IMGT/GENE-DB human TR gene sequences. In a later analysis, CDR3 sequences and most-parsimonious VDJ recombination scenarios were assigned using the TCRdist pipeline. In a later analysis, each TCR beta chain was defined by its CDR3 amino acid sequence together with its V-gene family, and reads without a unique V-gene family were excluded. As a way to deal with suspected cross-contamination and a sequencing artifact, a later analysis dropped 450 to 600 nucleotide sequences that were highly shared and had low generation probability. In a later analysis, a clonal expansion index was calculated for each public chain from normalized within-repertoire ranks of inferred template counts. A later analysis computed generation probabilities with a VDJ recombination model fitted to out-of-frame rearrangements, and checked the results against IGoR. A later analysis scored TCR-TCR, TCR-HLA and TCR-CMV co-occurrence with hypergeometric tests, applying a repertoire-size bias correction to TCR pairs. False discovery rates were estimated in a later analysis by permuting HLA or CMV assignments 20 times. A later analysis grouped co-occurring TCRs with DBSCAN, adding TCRdist sequence similarity when clustering within HLA-allele-positive subsets. For co-occurrence clustering, repertoires with fewer than 30,000 or more than 120,000 public chains were excluded, along with roughly five repertoires with anomalous nucleotide sharing. TCRdb carries this immuneACCESS record with in-frame sequences only. Its versions omit some clonotypes, under half of them owing to an unresolved V gene in the studies checked, with the rest unexplained. V, J and clone size are taken as reported in that table, and D and trimming were inferred from the DNA itself. This sample holds 150,000 to 200,000 clones; roughly four fifths were observed only once. The leading ten clones occupy 4.1% of the sample.

The full study reports these points: According to a later genetic analysis, donors in an Asian-associated ancestry cluster had fewer N-insertions in productive TCRs than the approximately 650-donor mean. Because counts were too low, about 18 rarely observed V segments, including chromosome 9 orphons, were excluded from the earlier analysis of 500 to 700 of the donors. When HLA alleles, especially DR and DQ, strongly co-occurred, TCR associations were difficult to assign to individual alleles. A later analysis found that most CMV-associated TCR beta chains appeared HLA-restricted, with HLA associations seemingly driven largely by CMV exposure. In this cohort, only TCR beta chains were sequenced, and detectable features were limited by the absence of alpha or paired-chain data. Most TCR sequences were observed very rarely across donors, whereas some public TCRs were present in many individuals. In vitro tests confirmed that a few of the cytomegalovirus-associated TCR beta chains recognize cytomegalovirus antigens. In both the original and validation cohorts, the classifier was reported to diagnose cytomegalovirus status with high specificity and sensitivity. A later analysis found that HLA-associated TCR beta chains were more clonally expanded and had lower generation probabilities than equally common non-associated chains. The sequencing pipeline was judged likely to have produced a cluster of highly shared sequence variants as a technical artifact. Broadly in line with IMGT annotations, most TCR beta V segments showed up in productive rearrangements about 87% or about 30% of the time in an earlier analysis of several hundred of the donors. A further reported finding was that TCR beta sequences accurately predicted the HLA-A and HLA-B alleles for most subjects in the first cohort. According to a later analysis, TCR association rates differed among HLA loci, with DRB1 alleles showing the most associated TCRs and HLA-C alleles showing the fewest. In a later analysis, some 17,000 TCR beta sequences were associated with specific HLA alleles at a false discovery rate of 0.05. A later genetic analysis associated a missense DCLRE1C variant with V-gene and J-gene trimming of TCR beta chains, and an independent cohort replicated the association. Correlated functional status among segregating V segments might reflect linkage disequilibrium, but an unknown experimental factor could not be ruled out. In a later analysis, several top co-occurrence clusters were reported to appear linked to parvovirus B19, influenza, CMV and Epstein-Barr virus. The 87-base-pair reads could not distinguish some IMGT-functional V segments, including TRBV6-2 and TRBV6-3, so those segments were excluded. The presence/absence analyses assumed that sequencing depth was roughly uniform across donors, and that assumption may not be true. The authors suggested that the approach could potentially be extended to other disease states and immunological phenotypes. HLA typing was unavailable for some donors at each locus, so association tests used only the typed subset. For the cohort, immune exposure information was limited to CMV serostatus. In the study, about 150 TCR beta chains were listed as associated with cytomegalovirus.

The cohort consisted of 650 to 850 healthy bone marrow donors. Cohort members were all nominally healthy when sampled, although unrecorded immune exposures were likely present. The donor was CMV seropositive and belonged to the group of 250 to 300 seropositive cohort members. Every donor gave a peripheral blood sample, and the peripheral blood mononuclear cells from that sample were used for TCR beta sequencing. The Qiagen DNeasy Blood Extraction Kit was used to extract genomic DNA from the blood cell samples. Sequencing was done on a sample of PBMCs. In this chain, TRBV5-1 is recombined with TRBJ1-1; 10 bases in the junction line up with TRBD1. This clonotype originated in a man in his fifties in good health and CMV-seropositive. The CDR3 reads as follows: CASSLWDRGMNTEAFF. Here is the DNA: TGCGCCAGCAGCTTGTGGGACAGGGGCATGAACACTGAAGCTTTCTTT.